A selection of T cell receptor beta chains follows, all from one sample in a study of blood T cell repertoires in COVID-19. The protocol was immunoSEQ multiplex PCR, while the TCRdb copy is restricted to in-frame clones and leaves out a portion. The table lists 270,000 or so clones, around 90% of them singletons, with 0.9% to 1% in the top ten. Sample: peripheral blood. The receptors originated from a woman in her forties who had recovered from COVID-19. Both conserved end residues are part of each CDR3. D genes are given only for firm matches. The size field is filled for only some rows; it gives once, few, many or a size class.

>TRBJ2-3|TRBV19|-|-
CASSMRGGADTQYF
TGTGCCAGTAGTATGCGCGGAGGGGCAGATACGCAGTATTTT
>TRBJ1-2|TRBV5-6|few|-
CASSSTVRGAVGYTF
TGTGCCAGCAGCTCCACCGTGCGGGGGGCGGTTGGCTACACCTTC
>TRBJ2-3|TRBV6-5|-|-
CASSYSTRTDTQYF
TGTGCCAGCAGTTACTCGACTCGCACAGATACGCAGTATTTT
>TRBJ2-7|TRBV5-8|-|-
CASSLWSGQHYEQYF
TGTGCCAGCAGCTTGTGGTCCGGACAGCACTACGAGCAGTACTTC
>TRBJ2-5|TRBV28|once|TRBD2
CASSRLAGGRETQYF
TGTGCCAGCAGTCGACTAGCGGGAGGCCGTGAGACCCAGTACTTC
>TRBJ2-5|TRBV5-1|-|TRBD1
CASSSTGGRETQYF
TGCGCCAGCAGCTCTACAGGGGGGCGGGAGACCCAGTACTTC
>TRBJ1-2|TRBV3-1/TRBV3-2|-|-
CASSPSGPDFVYGYTF
TGTGCCAGCAGCCCCTCCGGTCCTGATTTCGTCTATGGCTACACCTTC
>TRBJ2-1|TRBV30|-|TRBD2
CAWSTSGPEQFF
TGTGCCTGGAGTACTAGCGGGCCTGAGCAGTTCTTC
>TRBJ2-1|TRBV6-2/TRBV6-3|-|TRBD2
CASSYGSAGVFYNEQFF
TGTGCCAGCAGTTATGGGTCCGCGGGAGTCTTCTACAATGAGCAGTTCTTC
>TRBJ2-7|TRBV28|once|TRBD2
CASSLSGTSGSYEQYF
TGTGCCAGCAGTTTATCCGGGACTAGCGGGAGTTACGAGCAGTACTTC
>TRBJ2-3|TRBV24-1|-|TRBD2
CATSDASGKVSDTQYF
TGTGCCACCAGTGATGCTAGCGGGAAAGTTTCAGATACGCAGTATTTT
>TRBJ2-7|TRBV5-1|-|TRBD2
CASSLEVSGRAGEQYF
TGCGCCAGCAGCTTGGAGGTTAGCGGGAGGGCCGGCGAGCAGTACTTC
>TRBJ2-1|TRBV5-5|-|TRBD2
CASSLVDSGSNVGNEQFF
TGTGCCAGCAGCTTGGTCGATAGCGGGAGCAATGTAGGGAATGAGCAGTTCTTC
>TRBJ1-6|TRBV27|few|-
CASSPGSYNSPLHF
TGTGCCAGCAGCCCCGGGAGTTATAATTCACCCCTCCACTTT
>TRBJ1-4|TRBV15|once|-
CATSRGGGTGEKLFF
TGTGCCACCAGCAGAGGGGGGGGAACAGGTGAAAAACTGTTTTTT
>TRBJ1-2|TRBV29-1|-|-
CSVTYSHPNYGYTF
TGCAGCGTGACCTACAGCCACCCTAACTATGGCTACACCTTC
>TRBJ1-4|TRBV30|-|-
CAWSTGPTNEKLFF
TGTGCCTGGAGCACAGGGCCAACTAATGAAAAACTGTTTTTT
>TRBJ1-1|TRBV14|-|-
CASSPVLSEAFF
TGTGCCAGCAGCCCGGTTCTCTCTGAAGCTTTCTTT
>TRBJ2-7|TRBV4-2|-|TRBD2
CASSQARENEQYF
TGTGCCAGCAGCCAAGCGCGGGAGAACGAGCAGTACTTC
>TRBJ2-3|TRBV6-2/TRBV6-3|-|TRBD2
CASSESGRAADTQYF
TGTGCCAGCAGTGAGAGCGGGAGGGCGGCAGATACGCAGTATTTT
>TRBJ1-1|TRBV7-9|-|-
CASSFRQAITGNTEAFF
TGTGCCAGCAGCTTTAGACAGGCTATCACCGGTAACACTGAAGCTTTCTTT
>TRBJ2-3|TRBV5-1|-|TRBD2
CASSPASGGGDTQYF
TGCGCCAGCAGCCCTGCTAGCGGGGGAGGAGATACGCAGTATTTT
>TRBJ1-5|TRBV7-8|once|-
CASSLVGQGMRQPQHF
TGTGCCAGCAGCTTAGTTGGCCAGGGGATGAGGCAGCCCCAGCATTTT